This T cell receptor beta chain comes out of a study of CD8 T cells in Susac syndrome. It was with random hexamers that about 0.45 to 1 ug RNA was reverse transcribed. Multiplex PCR with immunoSEQ amplified the TCR beta CDR3 across 54 Vbeta and 13 Jbeta. TCRdb used MiXCR to reprocess the immunoSEQ multiplex PCR reads, holding one entry per CDR3 protein. The table includes about 52,000 distinct CDR3 sequences, around 93% detected once. Negative isolation yielded CD4+ and CD8+ T cells, and FACS enriched TEMRA cells. CDR1 MGHRA and CDR2 YSYEKL come from the germline V gene. Between the trimmed V and J ends, which lost 2 bases and 5 bases, there was a span of 19 bases. The CDR3 consists of 16 residues.

Sequencing was performed on CD8+ T cells from PBMCs. The sequence was obtained from a human donor with multiple sclerosis. The V and J genes are TRBV4-1 and TRBJ2-7, with D possibly being TRBD2 (5 bases). DNA for the CDR3: TGCGCCAGCAGCCAACTGGACTCTGAGGTGACCCACGAGCAGTACTTC. Protein product: CASSQLDSEVTHEQYF.